This T cell receptor beta chain was found in a study of blood T cell repertoires in COVID-19. Study-level background: Acute and convalescent COVID-19 specimens originated in the United States, Italy and Spain. In each case, the material was cDNA or gDNA derived from T cells, B-cell-depleted T cells, or PBMCs.

CDR1 and CDR2 (germline): GTSNPN, SVGIG (reference sequence). The CDR3 consists of 12 residues. The V and J ends lost 4 bases and 6 bases respectively, with 10 bases between them. In the original workflow: Reference gene primer amplification yielded estimated nucleated cell counts. Generated by immunoSEQ multiplex PCR, the TCRdb table keeps only in-frame clones and is missing some. The D gene and trimming were derived from the DNA, and the V and J assignments and clone size from that table. Of about 370,000 clones in the sample, roughly 86% are singletons; the top ten hold about 10%. Patients from Seattle were sampled longitudinally, starting during active infection.

V gene TRBV30 combines with J gene TRBJ2-1, with a tentative D call TRBD1 (5 bases). Sequenced sample: peripheral blood. This TCR derives from a woman aged 25 to 39 with COVID-19, enrolled during active disease. Written as DNA, the CDR3 is TGTGCCTGGAACCAGGGCCGCAATGAGCAGTTCTTC. It yields the protein CAWNQGRNEQFF. The full variable domain, its missing parts supplied by reference TRBV30 and TRBJ2-1, is SQTIHQWPATLVQPVGSPLSLECTVEGTSNPNLYWYRQAAGRGLQLLFYSVGIGQISSEVPQNLSASRPQDRQFILSSKKLLLSDSGFYLCAWNQGRNEQFFGPGTRLTVL.